Shown below are 13 T cell receptor beta chains from a single sample sequenced in a study of glioma-infiltrating T cells after dendritic cell vaccination. Sequencing used immunoSEQ multiplex PCR; TCRdb keeps in-frame clones, though not all of them. Among 75,000 to 100,000 clones listed, around three quarters were seen once. The source material was blood, sampled before dendritic cell vaccination. Every receptor here comes from a human donor with glioblastoma.

The genes are TRBV6-6 and TRBJ2-2; TRBD1 matches at 10 bases. Trimming took 5 bases from V and 3 from J; bases not matched to a gene: 3. The germline V gene encodes CDR1 MNHNY and CDR2 SVGAGI (reference sequence). The CDR3 length is 15 residues. In DNA, the CDR3 is TGTGCCAGCAGTCAGGGACAGGGGCACACCGGGGAGCTGTTTTTT. Encoded protein: CASSQGQGHTGELFF.

This rearrangement joins TRBV19 to TRBJ1-3, with a possible D match to TRBD1 (5 bases). Germline V gives CDR1 LNHDA, CDR2 SQIVND (reference sequence). Trimming removed 6 bases from V and 1 base from J, with 13 bases in between. This CDR3 spans 15 amino acids. The CDR3 region is CASSPQVESGNTIYF. CDR3 sequence (DNA): TGTGCCAGTAGCCCACAGGTAGAATCTGGAAACACCATATATTTT. The entire variable domain, with the rest obtained from reference TRBV19 and TRBJ1-3, is as follows: DGGITQSPKYLFRKEGQNVTLSCEQNLNHDAMYWYRQDPGQGLRLIYYSQIVNDFQKGDIAEGYSVSREKKESFPLTVTSAQKNPTAFYLCASSPQVESGNTIYFGEGSWLTVV.

This rearrangement joins TRBV10-3 to TRBJ2-5, with 13 bases that match TRBD2. Germline CDR1 reads ENHRY; CDR2 reads SYGVKD. The CDR3 is 17 residues long. V shed 0 bases and J 4 bases; nucleotides not matched to a gene: 5. CDR3 residues: CAISESFRLAGGETQYF. CDR3 in DNA: TGTGCCATCAGTGAGTCCTTCAGACTAGCGGGGGGAGAGACCCAGTACTTC.

This clone turned up a few times. The J gene is TRBJ2-7, the V gene TRBV5-4, with a possible D match to TRBD1 (5 bases). The V gene lost 1 base and the J gene lost 4 bases, with 12 bases spanning the gap. Germline CDR1 reads SGHNT; CDR2 reads YYREEE (reference sequence). The CDR3 extends over 14 amino acids. This CDR3 reads CASSLNQGTYEQYF. In nucleotides, the CDR3 is TGTGCCAGCAGCTTGAACCAGGGTACGTACGAGCAGTACTTC. Full variable domain (rest looked up from reference TRBV5-4 and TRBJ2-7): ETGVTQSPTHLIKTRGQQVTLRCSSQSGHNTVSWYQQALGQGPQFIFQYYREEENGRGNFPPRFSGLQFPNYSSELNVNALELDDSALYLCASSLNQGTYEQYFGPGTRLTVT.

V gene TRBV9 combines with J gene TRBJ1-5; D is unclear. Trimming stripped 0 bases from V and 4 bases from J, with 8 bases between. This CDR3 has 14 amino acids. The germline V gene encodes CDR1 SGDLS and CDR2 YYNGEE. The CDR3 protein is CASSVGGRNQPQHF. The CDR3 nucleotides are TGTGCCAGCAGCGTAGGTGGCAGAAATCAGCCCCAGCATTTT. The variable domain in full, with the rest retrieved from reference TRBV9 and TRBJ1-5, is DSGVTQTPKHLITATGQRVTLRCSPRSGDLSVYWYQQSLDQGLQFLIQYYNGEERAKGNILERFSAQQFPDLHSELNLSSLELGDSALYFCASSVGGRNQPQHFGDGTRLSIL.

The chain recombines TRBV6-5 with TRBJ2-1; possibly TRBD2 for D (6 bases). The germline CDR1 and CDR2 sequences are MNHEY and SVGAGI. The CDR3 covers 15 residues. The V and J ends lost 6 bases and 10 bases respectively, with 22 bases between them. CDR3 residues: CASRGMTSTRNEQFF. The CDR3 bases are TGTGCCAGCAGGGGAATGACTAGTACGCGCAACGAGCAGTTCTTC.

The chain has TRBV9 and TRBJ1-5, with TRBD1 matching over 11 bases. CDR3 length: 15 amino acids. Germline loops: CDR1 SGDLS, CDR2 YYNGEE. The trim removed 4 bases at V and 5 bases at J, leaving 5 bases unmatched. The chain's CDR3 is CASSPWDRGDQPQHF. Written as DNA, the CDR3 is TGTGCCAGCAGCCCTTGGGACAGGGGGGATCAGCCCCAGCATTTT.

The chain employs TRBV27 and TRBJ1-4; 8 bases line up with TRBD1. The V segment lost 2 bases and the J segment 8 bases; nucleotides outside the gene matches: 4. The CDR3 sequence is 14 residues long. CDR1 and CDR2 from the germline V gene are MNHEY and SMNVEV (reference sequence). The chain's CDR3 is CASSLNRGGEKLFF. The DNA of the CDR3 is TGTGCCAGCAGTTTAAACAGGGGGGGGGAAAAACTGTTTTTT.

The chain couples TRBV19 to TRBJ2-1; TRBD2 matches at 8 bases. Trimming removed 6 bases from V and 6 bases from J; junction bases left unmatched: 10. Germline loops: CDR1 LNHDA, CDR2 SQIVND (reference sequence). The CDR3 consists of 15 residues. CDR3 in DNA: TGTGCCAGTAGCACGGGGGGGACGGGCGGCAATGAGCAGTTCTTC. Translated: CASSTGGTGGNEQFF.

The chain employs TRBV19 and TRBJ1-1, with TRBD1 identical over 7 bases. V was clipped by 8 bases and J by 0 bases; unmatched bases: 6. This CDR3 is 14 amino acids long. Germline V gene sequence: CDR1 LNHDA, CDR2 SQIVND (reference sequence). The CDR3 is CASGDSPMNTEAFF. For the CDR3, the DNA is TGTGCCAGTGGGGACAGCCCCATGAACACTGAAGCTTTCTTT.

J is TRBJ1-5 and V is TRBV5-6, with D perhaps TRBD1 (6 bases). Looked up from germline, CDR1 is SGHDT and CDR2 is YYEEEE. The CDR3 has 14 residues. Between the trimmed V and J ends, which lost 1 base and 6 bases, there was a span of 11 bases. The CDR3 DNA reads TGTGCCAGCAGCTTGTCAGGGGTCCTTCAGCCCCAGCATTTT. Its protein is CASSLSGVLQPQHF. Variable domain in full (rest from reference TRBV5-6 and TRBJ1-5): DAGVTQSPTHLIKTRGQQVTLRCSPKSGHDTVSWYQQALGQGPQFIFQYYEEEERQRGNFPDRFSGHQFPNYSSELNVNALLLGDSALYLCASSLSGVLQPQHFGDGTRLSIL.

This rearrangement joins TRBV5-6 to TRBJ1-3; D is undetermined. The CDR3 contains 13 residues. Trimming removed 0 bases from V and 4 bases from J, with 5 bases in between. CDR1 is SGHDT, CDR2 YYEEEE, per germline. CDR3: CASSLAGGNTIYF. In DNA form, the CDR3 reads TGTGCCAGCAGCTTGGCCGGGGGAAACACCATATATTTT.

As DNA, the CDR3 is TGCGCCAGCAGCTCCGGACAGAATCCATTGTACGAGCAGTACTTC. Protein sequence: CASSSGQNPLYEQYF. The V gene is TRBV5-1, the J gene TRBJ2-7, with a tentative D call TRBD1 (6 bases). CDR1 and CDR2 (germline): SGHRS, YFSETQ. The CDR3 runs to 15 residues. Trimming left V 3 bases short and J 4 bases short, with 17 bases between.